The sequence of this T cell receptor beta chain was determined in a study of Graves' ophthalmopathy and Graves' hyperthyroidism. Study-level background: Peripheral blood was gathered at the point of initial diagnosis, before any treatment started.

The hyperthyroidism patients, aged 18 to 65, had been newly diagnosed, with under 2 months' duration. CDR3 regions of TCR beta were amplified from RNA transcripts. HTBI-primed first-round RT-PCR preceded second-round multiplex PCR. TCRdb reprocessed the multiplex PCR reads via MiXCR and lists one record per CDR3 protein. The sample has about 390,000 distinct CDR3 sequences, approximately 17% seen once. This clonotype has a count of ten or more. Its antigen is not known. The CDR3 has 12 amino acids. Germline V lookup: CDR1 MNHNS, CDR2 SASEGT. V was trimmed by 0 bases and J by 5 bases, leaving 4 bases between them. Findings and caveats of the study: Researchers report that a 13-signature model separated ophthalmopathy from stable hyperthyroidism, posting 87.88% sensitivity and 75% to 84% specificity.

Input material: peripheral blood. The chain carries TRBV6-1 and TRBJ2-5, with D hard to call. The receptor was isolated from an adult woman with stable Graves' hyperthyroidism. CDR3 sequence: CASSEAGETQYF. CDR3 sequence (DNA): TGTGCCAGCAGTGAAGCAGGGGAGACCCAGTACTTC.